The 12 T cell receptor beta chains listed next were all sequenced from one sample in a study of early stage breast cancer tumors. Measured with immunoSEQ multiplex PCR; TCRdb has only the in-frame clones, and not every one. The sample records several thousand clones, almost 65% being singletons. Material: breast tumor tissue. These TCRs come from a person in their fifties with breast cancer.

The chain carries TRBV5-1 and TRBJ2-4; D may be TRBD1 or TRBD2 (7 bases each). Trimming removed 4 bases at V and 1 base at J, with 18 bases between. Germline V gives CDR1 SGHRS, CDR2 YFSETQ. The CDR3 spans 17 residues. In DNA, the CDR3 is TGCGCCAGCAGCCCCAGGGGGGGCGGAGGGGCCAAAAACATTCAGTACTTC. Encoded protein: CASSPRGGGGAKNIQYF.

The chain joins TRBV30 to TRBJ1-5; D is ambiguous. The V end lost 4 bases, the J end lost 8 bases, and 21 bases lay between the germline ends. CDR3 length: 15 residues. Germline V gives CDR1 GTSNPN, CDR2 SVGIG (reference sequence). The CDR3 protein is CAWTASSAPGEPQHF. The CDR3, as DNA: TGTGCCTGGACCGCCAGCTCAGCTCCCGGAGAGCCCCAGCATTTT.

The V call is TRBV2, the J call TRBJ1-1; D unresolved. With 5 bases removed from V and 3 bases from J, the gap between germline ends came to 10 bases. The CDR3 covers 13 residues. Germline V CDR1 and CDR2: SNHLY, FYNNEI. CDR3 coding DNA: TGTGCCAGCAGTCTAGACGGGTACACTGAAGCTTTCTTT. Amino acid sequence: CASSLDGYTEAFF. Drawing the rest from reference TRBV2 and TRBJ1-1, the complete variable domain is EPEVTQTPSHQVTQMGQEVILRCVPISNHLYFYWYRQILGQKVEFLVSFYNNEISEKSEIFDDQFSVERPDGSNFTLKIRSTKLEDSAMYFCASSLDGYTEAFFGQGTRLTVV.

The V gene is TRBV19, the J gene TRBJ1-5; TRBD1 might be the D (5 bases). This CDR3 has 15 residues. CDR1 is LNHDA, CDR2 SQIVND, per germline (reference sequence). Trimming pared 6 bases from V and 4 bases from J, leaving 16 bases between. The CDR3 is CASRAGTQANQPQHF. The CDR3 nucleotides are TGTGCCAGTAGGGCCGGGACCCAAGCTAATCAGCCCCAGCATTTT. Supplemented by reference TRBV19 and TRBJ1-5, the full variable domain reads DGGITQSPKYLFRKEGQNVTLSCEQNLNHDAMYWYRQDPGQGLRLIYYSQIVNDFQKGDIAEGYSVSREKKESFPLTVTSAQKNPTAFYLCASRAGTQANQPQHFGDGTRLSIL.

Points on this clone: This sample includes further DNA sequences coding for the same CDR3. Here the CDR3 DNA reads TGTGCCAGCAGCGGGGGACTAGGCAACACCGGGGAGCTGTTTTTT. The encoded protein is CASSGGLGNTGELFF. J is TRBJ2-2 and V is TRBV9; 8 bases match TRBD2. Looked up from germline, CDR1 is SGDLS and CDR2 is YYNGEE. The CDR3 loop spans 15 amino acids. The ends lost 3 bases at V and 2 bases at J; junction bases unmatched: 3.

CDR3 sequence reads: CASSPRASYEQYF. DNA for the CDR3: TGTGCCAGCAGCCCCCGGGCTTCCTACGAGCAGTACTTC. The chain links TRBV7-9 to TRBJ2-7; D is unresolved. In germline, CDR1 is SEHNR, CDR2 FQNEAQ (reference sequence). The CDR3 extends over 13 amino acids. The ends were cut back, 5 bases at V and 1 base at J, with 9 bases in the middle.

The genes are TRBV6-5 and TRBJ1-5; no clear D. The V and J ends lost 10 bases and 9 bases respectively, with 13 bases between them. Germline CDR1 MNHEY, CDR2 SVGAGI. The CDR3 runs 11 residues. The CDR3: CATGPGWPQHF. The CDR3 coding sequence is TGTGCCACCGGCCCTGGTTGGCCCCAGCATTTT.

The chain is built from TRBV6-5 and TRBJ2-3; TRBD2 agrees at 8 bases. Per the germline V gene, CDR1 is MNHEY and CDR2 is SVGAGI. J gave up 5 bases and V 5 bases, and 6 bases lay outside the gene matches. The CDR3 runs to 14 residues. CDR3 DNA sequence: TGTGCCAGCAGTCTCGGGGGGGAGGGAGATACGCAGTATTTT. Protein: CASSLGGEGDTQYF.

The gene calls are TRBV5-4 and TRBJ2-3, with a weak D call TRBD2 (6 bases). CDR3 length: 16 residues. In germline, CDR1 is SGHNT, CDR2 YYREEE (reference sequence). Deletions cut 2 bases from V and 3 bases from J, with 16 bases between. The CDR3 DNA follows: TGTGCCAGCAGCTTACCTTCGGGAGTGGCAACAGATACGCAGTATTTT. Translation: CASSLPSGVATDTQYF.

Within the sample, this clone is large. The chain combines TRBV10-3 with TRBJ2-1; TRBD2 might be the D (7 bases). This CDR3 is built from 17 residues. Between the trimmed V and J ends, which lost 0 bases and 2 bases, there was a span of 14 bases. CDR1 and CDR2 from the germline V gene are ENHRY and SYGVKD. Here the CDR3 reads CAISESMGGAPYNEQFF. CDR3 bases: TGTGCCATCAGTGAGTCAATGGGGGGGGCCCCCTACAATGAGCAGTTCTTC.

The chain links TRBV11-2 to TRBJ2-5; 9 bases match TRBD1. After removal of 4 bases from V and 5 bases from J, the junction contained 5 bases not matched to a gene. This CDR3 contains 14 residues. Germline lookup yields CDR1 SGHAT and CDR2 FQNNGV. As DNA, the CDR3 is TGTGCCAGCAGCTGGGACAGGGATGGGGAGACCCAGTACTTC. It is translated as CASSWDRDGETQYF.

The V call is TRBV21-1, the J call TRBJ2-7. TRBV21-1 is termed a pseudogene. The CDR3 loop spans 17 amino acids. The CDR3 DNA reads as TGTGCCAGCCGGGGTTCGTCAGGGCCGAGATCGAGCTACGAGCAGTACTTC. Translation: CASRGSSGPRSSYEQYF.